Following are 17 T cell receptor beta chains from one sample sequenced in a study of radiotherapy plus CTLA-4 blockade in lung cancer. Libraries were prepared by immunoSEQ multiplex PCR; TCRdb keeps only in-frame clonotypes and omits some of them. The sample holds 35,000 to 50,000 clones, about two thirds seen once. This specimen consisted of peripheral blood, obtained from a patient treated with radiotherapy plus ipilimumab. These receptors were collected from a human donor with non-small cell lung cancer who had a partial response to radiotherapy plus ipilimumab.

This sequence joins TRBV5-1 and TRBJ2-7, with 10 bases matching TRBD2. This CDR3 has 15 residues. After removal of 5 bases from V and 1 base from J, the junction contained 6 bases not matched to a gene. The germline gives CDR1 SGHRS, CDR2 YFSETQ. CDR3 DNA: TGCGCCAGCAGTCGCGGGACTAGCGAATCCTACGAGCAGTACTTC. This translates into CASSRGTSESYEQYF.

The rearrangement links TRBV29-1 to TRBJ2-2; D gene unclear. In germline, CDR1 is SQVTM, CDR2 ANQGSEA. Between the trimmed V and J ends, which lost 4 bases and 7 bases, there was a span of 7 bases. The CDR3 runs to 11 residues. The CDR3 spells CSVVILGELFF. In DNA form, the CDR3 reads TGCAGCGTTGTAATCCTCGGGGAGCTGTTTTTT.

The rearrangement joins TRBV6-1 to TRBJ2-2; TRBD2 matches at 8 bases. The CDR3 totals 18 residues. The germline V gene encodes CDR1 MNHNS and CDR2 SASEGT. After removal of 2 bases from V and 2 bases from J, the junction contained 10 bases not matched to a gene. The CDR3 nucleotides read TGTGCCAGCAGTGAAATCGGGAGGGGACCGGTTAACACCGGGGAGCTGTTTTTT. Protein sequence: CASSEIGRGPVNTGELFF.

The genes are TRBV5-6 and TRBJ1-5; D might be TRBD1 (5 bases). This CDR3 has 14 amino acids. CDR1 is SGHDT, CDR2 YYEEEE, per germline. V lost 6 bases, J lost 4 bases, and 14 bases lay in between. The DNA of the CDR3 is TGTGCCAGCAATCCGGCGGGGGGTAATCAGCCCCAGCATTTT. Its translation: CASNPAGGNQPQHF.

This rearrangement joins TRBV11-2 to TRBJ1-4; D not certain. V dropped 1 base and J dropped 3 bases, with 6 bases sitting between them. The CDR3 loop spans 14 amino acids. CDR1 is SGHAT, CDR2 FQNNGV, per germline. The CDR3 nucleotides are TGTGCCAGCAGCTTAGTCCCTGCTAATGAAAAACTGTTTTTT. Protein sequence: CASSLVPANEKLFF.

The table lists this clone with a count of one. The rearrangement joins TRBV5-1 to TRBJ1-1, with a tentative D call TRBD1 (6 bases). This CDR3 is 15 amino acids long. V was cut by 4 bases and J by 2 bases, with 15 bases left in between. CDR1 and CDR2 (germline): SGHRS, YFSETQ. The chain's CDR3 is CASSPVLGGNTEAFF. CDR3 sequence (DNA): TGCGCCAGCAGCCCCGTACTAGGGGGTAACACTGAAGCTTTCTTT.

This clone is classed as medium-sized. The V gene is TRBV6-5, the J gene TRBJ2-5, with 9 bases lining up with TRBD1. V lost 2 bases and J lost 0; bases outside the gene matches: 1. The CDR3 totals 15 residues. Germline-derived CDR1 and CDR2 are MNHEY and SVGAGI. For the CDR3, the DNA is TGTGCCAGCAGTTACAGGGACAGGGACCAAGAGACCCAGTACTTC. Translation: CASSYRDRDQETQYF.

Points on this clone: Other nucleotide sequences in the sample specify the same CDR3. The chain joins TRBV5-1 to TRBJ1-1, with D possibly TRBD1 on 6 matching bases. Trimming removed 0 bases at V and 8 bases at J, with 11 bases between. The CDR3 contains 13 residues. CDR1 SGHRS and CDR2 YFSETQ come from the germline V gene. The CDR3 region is CASSLGTQGEAFF. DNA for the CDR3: TGCGCCAGCAGCTTGGGGACGCAGGGGGAAGCTTTCTTT.

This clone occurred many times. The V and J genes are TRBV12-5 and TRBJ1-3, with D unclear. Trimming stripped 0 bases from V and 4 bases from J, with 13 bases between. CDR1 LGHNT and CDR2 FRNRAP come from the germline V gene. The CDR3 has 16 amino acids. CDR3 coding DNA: TGTGCTAGTGGTTTGGTGACCGGGGTAGGCGGAAACACCATATATTTT. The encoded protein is CASGLVTGVGGNTIYF.

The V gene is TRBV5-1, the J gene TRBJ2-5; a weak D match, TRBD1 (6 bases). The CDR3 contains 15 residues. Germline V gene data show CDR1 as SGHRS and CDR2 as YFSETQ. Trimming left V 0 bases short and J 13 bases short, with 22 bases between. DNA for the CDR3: TGCGCCAGCAGCTTGGGCCCGCTCGGCAGGGGAGAAGTGTACTTC. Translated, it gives CASSLGPLGRGEVYF.

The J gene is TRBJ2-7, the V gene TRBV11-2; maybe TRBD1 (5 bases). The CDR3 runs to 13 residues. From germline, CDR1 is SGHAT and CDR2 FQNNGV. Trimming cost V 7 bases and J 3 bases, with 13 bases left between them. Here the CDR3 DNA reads TGTGCCAGCACCATGACAGATAACTACGAGCAGTACTTC. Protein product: CASTMTDNYEQYF.

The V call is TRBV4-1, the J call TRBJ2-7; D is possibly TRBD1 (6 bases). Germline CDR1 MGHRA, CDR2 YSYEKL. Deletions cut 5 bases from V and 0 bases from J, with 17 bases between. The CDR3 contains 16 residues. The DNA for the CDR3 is TGCGCCAGCAGCAGTACACAGGGTGGGAGCTCCTACGAGCAGTACTTC. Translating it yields CASSSTQGGSSYEQYF.

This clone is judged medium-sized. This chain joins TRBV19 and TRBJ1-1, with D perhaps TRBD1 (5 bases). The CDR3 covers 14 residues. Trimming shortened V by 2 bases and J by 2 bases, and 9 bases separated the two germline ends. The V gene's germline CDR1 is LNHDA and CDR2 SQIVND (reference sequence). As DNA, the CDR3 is TGTGCCAGTAGTATAAGGGGACTTAACACTGAAGCTTTCTTT. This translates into CASSIRGLNTEAFF.

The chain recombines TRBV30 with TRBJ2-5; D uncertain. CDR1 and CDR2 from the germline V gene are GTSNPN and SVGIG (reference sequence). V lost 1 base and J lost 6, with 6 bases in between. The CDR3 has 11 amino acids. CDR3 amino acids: CAWSAQKTQYF. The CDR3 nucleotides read TGTGCCTGGAGTGCCCAGAAGACCCAGTACTTC. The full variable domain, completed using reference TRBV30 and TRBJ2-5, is SQTIHQWPATLVQPVGSPLSLECTVEGTSNPNLYWYRQAAGRGLQLLFYSVGIGQISSEVPQNLSASRPQDRQFILSSKKLLLSDSGFYLCAWSAQKTQYFGPGTRLLVL.

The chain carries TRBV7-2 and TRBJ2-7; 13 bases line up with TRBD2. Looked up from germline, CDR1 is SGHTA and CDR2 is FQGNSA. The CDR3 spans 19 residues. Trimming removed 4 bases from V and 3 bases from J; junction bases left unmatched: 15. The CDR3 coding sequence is TGTGCCAGCAGCTCCGATGGGACTAGCGGGGTAGCCCGCCGCTACGAGCAGTACTTC. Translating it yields CASSSDGTSGVARRYEQYF.

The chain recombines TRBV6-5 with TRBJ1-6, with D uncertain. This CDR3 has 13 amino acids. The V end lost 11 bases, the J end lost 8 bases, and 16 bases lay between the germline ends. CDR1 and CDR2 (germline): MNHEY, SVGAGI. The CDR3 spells CAARGVFDSPLHF. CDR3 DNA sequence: TGTGCCGCTCGGGGAGTCTTTGATTCACCCCTCCACTTT.

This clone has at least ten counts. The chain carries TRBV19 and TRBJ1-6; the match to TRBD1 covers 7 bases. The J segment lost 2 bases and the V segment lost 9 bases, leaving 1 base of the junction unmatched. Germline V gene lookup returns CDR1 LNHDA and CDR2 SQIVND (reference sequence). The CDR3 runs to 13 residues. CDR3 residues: CASQGAYNSPLHF. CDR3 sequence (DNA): TGTGCCAGCCAGGGGGCCTATAATTCACCCCTCCACTTT.